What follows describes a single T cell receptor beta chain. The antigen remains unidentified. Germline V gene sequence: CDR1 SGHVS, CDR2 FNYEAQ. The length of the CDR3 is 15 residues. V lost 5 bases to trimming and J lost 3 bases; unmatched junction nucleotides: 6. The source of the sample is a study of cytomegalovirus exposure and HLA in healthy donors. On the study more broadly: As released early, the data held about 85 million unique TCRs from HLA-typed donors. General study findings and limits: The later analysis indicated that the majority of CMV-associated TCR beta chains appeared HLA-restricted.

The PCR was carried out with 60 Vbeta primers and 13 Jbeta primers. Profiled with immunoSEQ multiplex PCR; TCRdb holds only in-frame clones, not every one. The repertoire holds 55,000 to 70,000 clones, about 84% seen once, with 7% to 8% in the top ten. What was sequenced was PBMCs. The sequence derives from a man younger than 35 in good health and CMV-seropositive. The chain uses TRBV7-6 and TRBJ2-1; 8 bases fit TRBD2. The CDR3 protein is CASSIRGGGYNEQFF. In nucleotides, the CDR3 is TGTGCCAGCAGCATACGGGGGGGAGGCTACAATGAGCAGTTCTTC.